This TCR beta chain was identified in a study of cytomegalovirus exposure and HLA in healthy donors. As for the study in general: Falling in the Caucasian-associated ancestry cluster were roughly 80% of some 400 genotyped donors. Study results and caveats: Presence/absence analyses treated sequencing depth as roughly uniform across donors.

Samples came from healthy bone marrow donors. About this clone: Antigen unknown.

V lost 1 base, J lost 8 bases, and 9 bases lay in between. This CDR3 contains 12 residues. Germline CDR1 is GTSNPN and CDR2 is SVGIG (reference sequence). The PCR was carried out with 60 Vbeta primers and 13 Jbeta primers. Sequencing was performed with immunoSEQ multiplex PCR; in TCRdb, only in-frame clones are kept and a portion is missing. Found here are about 200,000 clones, around 76% of them singletons; the top ten hold about 2.1%. This clonotype was sampled from a man younger than 45 in good health and CMV-seronegative. The sequencing input was PBMCs. The chain couples TRBV30 to TRBJ2-4; TRBD1 might be the D (5 bases). This chain's CDR3 is CAWSEGLDIQYF. The CDR3 DNA reads TGTGCCTGGAGTGAGGGGTTGGACATTCAGTACTTC. Full variable domain (missing parts from reference TRBV30 and TRBJ2-4): SQTIHQWPATLVQPVGSPLSLECTVEGTSNPNLYWYRQAAGRGLQLLFYSVGIGQISSEVPQNLSASRPQDRQFILSSKKLLLSDSGFYLCAWSEGLDIQYFGAGTRLSVL.